The 25 T cell receptor beta chains reported below all come from one sample, sequenced in a study of cytomegalovirus exposure and HLA in healthy donors. Both 60 Vbeta primers and 13 Jbeta primers went into the PCR. Measured with immunoSEQ multiplex PCR; TCRdb has only the in-frame clones, and not every one. The sample has some 190,000 clones; around 80% are singletons. Sequenced sample: PBMCs. These receptors all come from a male donor in good health and CMV-seronegative.

The V call is TRBV5-1, the J call TRBJ2-2; 9 nucleotides match TRBD2. The CDR3 sequence is 16 residues long. J lost 2 bases, V lost 2 bases, and 4 bases had no gene match. CDR1 SGHRS and CDR2 YFSETQ come from the germline V gene. CDR3 loop: CASSFLAGANTGELFF. For the CDR3, the DNA is TGCGCCAGCAGCTTTTTAGCGGGAGCTAACACCGGGGAGCTGTTTTTT. The whole variable domain, filled in from reference TRBV5-1 and TRBJ2-2, reads KAGVTQTPRYLIKTRGQQVTLSCSPISGHRSVSWYQQTPGQGLQFLFEYFSETQRNKGNFPGRFSGRQFSNSRSEMNVSTLELGDSALYLCASSFLAGANTGELFFGEGSRLTVL.

The gene calls are TRBV4-1 and TRBJ2-2; 11 bases map to TRBD2. The CDR3 has 18 amino acids. CDR1 is MGHRA, CDR2 YSYEKL, per germline. V was clipped by 0 bases and J by 7 bases; unmatched bases: 10. Here the CDR3 reads CASSQDVVLAGGHGELFF. The CDR3 nucleotides read TGCGCCAGCAGCCAAGATGTAGTTCTAGCGGGAGGACACGGGGAGCTGTTTTTT.

The rearrangement links TRBV15 to TRBJ1-1; the D gene is possibly TRBD1 (6 bases). V was cut by 1 base and J by 5 bases, with 14 bases left in between. Germline assignment: CDR1 LNHNV and CDR2 YYDKDF (reference sequence). The CDR3 loop spans 15 amino acids. The CDR3 sequence is CATSRATGLGTEAFF. The CDR3 DNA follows: TGTGCCACCAGCAGAGCCACAGGGCTGGGTACTGAAGCTTTCTTT.

V gene TRBV7-9 combines with J gene TRBJ1-2, with D possibly TRBD1 on 5 matching bases. The CDR3 spans 14 residues. V lost 3 bases, J lost 0 bases, and 8 bases lay in between. CDR1 and CDR2 from the germline V gene are SEHNR and FQNEAQ (reference sequence). CDR3 coding DNA: TGTGCCAGCAGCTTTGGACAAGCTAACTATGGCTACACCTTC. It codes for CASSFGQANYGYTF.

V and J are TRBV10-3 and TRBJ2-1; 7 bases agree with TRBD2. V was clipped by 4 bases and J by 2 bases; unmatched bases: 5. The CDR3 is 15 residues long. Germline V gene sequence: CDR1 ENHRY, CDR2 SYGVKD. The CDR3 sequence is CAISASSGTYNEQFF. The CDR3 DNA reads as TGTGCCATCAGTGCGTCGAGCGGGACCTACAATGAGCAGTTCTTC.

The rearrangement uses TRBV5-1 and TRBJ1-4; D possibly corresponds to TRBD1 (5 bases). The CDR3 is made up of 15 amino acids. Germline CDR1 SGHRS, CDR2 YFSETQ. Trimming cost V 2 bases and J 6 bases, with 14 bases left between them. The CDR3 DNA reads TGCGCCAGCAGCTTTGGTGGGGCTTACGATGAAAAACTGTTTTTT. Amino acid sequence: CASSFGGAYDEKLFF.

The genes are TRBV19 and TRBJ1-5, with D uncertain. V lost 8 bases, J lost 3 bases, and 17 bases lay in between. The CDR3 has 15 residues. Germline CDR1 LNHDA, CDR2 SQIVND (reference sequence). The CDR3 nucleotides read TGTGCCAGTGGCAGAATGCCAGGTACCAATCAGCCCCAGCATTTT. Residues: CASGRMPGTNQPQHF.

The chain employs TRBV7-2 and TRBJ2-7; TRBD2 agrees at 8 bases. This CDR3 contains 15 residues. V trimming: 2 bases; J trimming: 4 bases; junction bases outside the gene matches: 7. CDR1 is SGHTA, CDR2 FQGNSA, per germline. CDR3 sequence reads: CASSLRLLADYEQYF. The CDR3 DNA sequence: TGTGCCAGCAGCTTAAGGCTACTAGCGGATTACGAGCAGTACTTC.

The chain employs TRBV7-2 and TRBJ1-2, with D unclear. CDR1 and CDR2 (germline): SGHTA, FQGNSA. The CDR3 extends over 13 amino acids. Trimming took 1 base from V and 6 from J, leaving 9 bases between them. CDR3 sequence: CASSLGSNDGYTF. As DNA, the CDR3 is TGTGCCAGCAGCTTAGGCAGTAATGATGGCTACACCTTC.

In its sample, this clone was seen once. J is TRBJ1-1 and V is TRBV7-6; 9 nucleotides align to TRBD1. Germline V gives CDR1 SGHVS, CDR2 FNYEAQ. CDR3 length: 15 residues. Unmatched junction bases numbered 8, after V lost 5 bases and J lost 4 bases. The CDR3 nucleotides read TGTGCCAGCAGCGGGTCACAGGGGGCGGCCACTGAAGCTTTCTTT. It encodes CASSGSQGAATEAFF.

The rearrangement links TRBV19 to TRBJ2-1, with D tentatively TRBD2 (6 bases). This CDR3 has 14 residues. V lost 7 bases and J lost 7, with 17 bases in between. Per germline, CDR1 LNHDA and CDR2 SQIVND (reference sequence). The chain's CDR3 is CASMGRDSANEQFF. CDR3 bases: TGTGCCAGTATGGGCCGGGACTCCGCGAATGAGCAGTTCTTC. Drawing the rest from reference TRBV19 and TRBJ2-1, the complete variable domain is DGGITQSPKYLFRKEGQNVTLSCEQNLNHDAMYWYRQDPGQGLRLIYYSQIVNDFQKGDIAEGYSVSREKKESFPLTVTSAQKNPTAFYLCASMGRDSANEQFFGPGTRLTVL.

This chain joins TRBV6-5 and TRBJ2-2; D may be TRBD1 (6 bases). CDR3 length: 14 amino acids. V was clipped by 8 bases and J by 5 bases, with 15 bases between them. Germline lookup yields CDR1 MNHEY and CDR2 SVGAGI. The CDR3 DNA reads as TGTGCCAGCCGGGCACAGGGTAGGACCGGGGAGCTGTTTTTT. It encodes CASRAQGRTGELFF.

V is TRBV19 and J is TRBJ1-1, with D uncertain. V shed 1 base and J shed 0 bases, with 12 bases lying between them. The CDR3 is 16 amino acids. Germline assignment: CDR1 LNHDA and CDR2 SQIVND (reference sequence). CDR3 amino acids: CASSIGEFPMNTEAFF. The CDR3 DNA sequence: TGTGCCAGTAGTATAGGGGAGTTTCCTATGAACACTGAAGCTTTCTTT.

The chain employs TRBV19 and TRBJ2-3; 10 nucleotides line up with TRBD2. Germline V lookup: CDR1 LNHDA, CDR2 SQIVND (reference sequence). The J segment lost 4 bases and the V segment lost 3 bases, leaving 10 bases of the junction unmatched. This CDR3 region has 17 residues. The DNA of the CDR3 is TGTGCCAGTAGTATCGAAAGGGCTAGCGGGAGCCCAGATACGCAGTATTTT. This translates into CASSIERASGSPDTQYF. Together with reference TRBV19 and TRBJ2-3, the CDR3 gives the full variable domain: DGGITQSPKYLFRKEGQNVTLSCEQNLNHDAMYWYRQDPGQGLRLIYYSQIVNDFQKGDIAEGYSVSREKKESFPLTVTSAQKNPTAFYLCASSIERASGSPDTQYFGPGTRLTVL.

The J gene is TRBJ1-2, the V gene TRBV6-6; 8 positions match TRBD1. The CDR3 extends over 14 amino acids. Germline CDR1 and CDR2: MNHNY and SVGAGI (reference sequence). V shed 5 bases, J shed 4 bases, and the junction held 6 bases outside the gene matches. CDR3 protein: CASSKQGDSYGYTF. In nucleotides, the CDR3 is TGTGCCAGCAGTAAACAGGGGGATAGCTATGGCTACACCTTC.

V is TRBV5-1 and J is TRBJ2-1; D not certain. V was cut by 0 bases and J by 6 bases, with 7 bases left in between. This CDR3 region has 13 residues. Germline V gives CDR1 SGHRS, CDR2 YFSETQ. CDR3 amino acids: CASSLDSSNEQFF. The CDR3 nucleotides read TGCGCCAGCAGCTTGGACTCGAGCAATGAGCAGTTCTTC.

This clone was recorded only once. This CDR3 reads CASSLAATGFPNEQYF. The DNA of the CDR3 is TGTGCCAGCAGCTTAGCCGCGACAGGGTTTCCTAACGAGCAGTACTTC. V and J are TRBV7-9 and TRBJ2-7; TRBD1 aligns across 7 bases. Germline V gene sequence: CDR1 SEHNR, CDR2 FQNEAQ (reference sequence). The J segment lost 5 bases and the V segment lost 0 bases, leaving 10 bases of the junction unmatched. This CDR3 contains 16 residues.

The V gene is TRBV4-3, the J gene TRBJ2-7, with 8 bases fitting TRBD1. Germline CDR1 is LGHNA and CDR2 is YSLEER. CDR3 length equals 15 residues. V shed 5 bases and J 3 bases; nucleotides not matched to a gene: 9. The CDR3 nucleotides read TGCGCCAGCAGCGCAGGACAGGGACCTAGCTACGAGCAGTACTTC. Its protein product is CASSAGQGPSYEQYF.

The chain has TRBV4-3 and TRBJ1-6; D is uncertain. CDR1 LGHNA and CDR2 YSLEER come from the germline V gene. V was clipped by 6 bases and J by 0 bases, with 12 bases between them. The CDR3 loop spans 16 amino acids. CDR3 loop: CASRRAGGSYNSPLHF. The CDR3 DNA sequence: TGCGCCAGCAGGCGGGCCGGAGGCTCCTATAATTCACCCCTCCACTTT.

The chain carries TRBV19 and TRBJ2-7; possibly TRBD1 for D (6 bases). CDR1 and CDR2 (germline): LNHDA, SQIVND (reference sequence). The V gene lost 4 bases and the J gene lost 3 bases, with 10 bases spanning the gap. CDR3 length equals 13 residues. The CDR3 DNA reads as TGTGCCAGTAGTAACCCGGACAGCTACGAGCAGTACTTC. This translates into CASSNPDSYEQYF.

The V gene is TRBV6-6, the J gene TRBJ1-2; a weak D match, TRBD1 (5 bases). Germline loops: CDR1 MNHNY, CDR2 SVGAGI (reference sequence). This CDR3 has 15 residues. The ends were cut back, 5 bases at V and 5 bases at J, with 18 bases in the middle. CDR3 nucleotides: TGTGCCAGCAGTCAGGGCCCAGGGCGAGGTTATGGCTACACCTTC. It yields the protein CASSQGPGRGYGYTF.

The gene calls are TRBV4-2 and TRBJ2-7; 13 bases are shared with TRBD2. The CDR3 is 15 amino acids. The germline gives CDR1 LGHNA, CDR2 YNFKEQ. The ends lost 4 bases at V and 3 bases at J; junction bases unmatched: 3. The CDR3 DNA reads TGTGCCAGCAGCCCCGGGACTAGCGGGGTCTACGAGCAGTACTTC. Translating it yields CASSPGTSGVYEQYF.

The chain couples TRBV5-1 to TRBJ2-5; D may be TRBD1 (6 bases). With the DNA end fitting TRBJ2-7 better, the J assignment may be wrong. Germline lookup yields CDR1 SGHRS and CDR2 YFSETQ. The CDR3 sequence is 13 residues long. CDR3: CASSPGQLHEQYF. The DNA for the CDR3 is TGCGCCAGCAGCCCCGGACAGCTCCACGAGCAGTACTTC.

The V and J genes are TRBV6-6 and TRBJ1-2, with D possibly being TRBD1 (6 bases). Germline assignment: CDR1 MNHNY and CDR2 SVGAGI (reference sequence). This CDR3 is built from 16 residues. Trimming stripped 0 bases from V and 4 bases from J, with 15 bases between. The CDR3 sequence: CASSYSRTRGSYGYTF. In DNA form, the CDR3 reads TGTGCCAGCAGTTACTCCAGAACCAGGGGTAGCTATGGCTACACCTTC.

The J gene is TRBJ1-1, the V gene TRBV28; D not resolved. The CDR3 spans 14 residues. Trimming left V 5 bases short and J 5 bases short, with 15 bases between. Germline V gives CDR1 MDHEN, CDR2 SYDVKM. The CDR3 loop is CASSPDTVRTEAFF. CDR3 nucleotide sequence: TGTGCCAGCAGTCCTGACACAGTAAGAACTGAAGCTTTCTTT.